The present T cell receptor beta chain was sequenced within a study of radiotherapy plus CTLA-4 blockade in lung cancer. Some clones are missing from TCRdb's copy, which holds only in-frame ones; the method was immunoSEQ multiplex PCR. The data contain about 73,000 clones, around 87% of them singletons. The material sequenced was peripheral blood, taken from a patient treated with radiotherapy plus ipilimumab. The TCR originated in a human donor with non-small cell lung cancer that progressed on radiotherapy plus ipilimumab.

This CDR3 is CASSEVGHAQPQHF. Written as DNA, the CDR3 is TGTGCCAGCAGTGAGGTAGGACATGCTCAGCCCCAGCATTTT. The rearrangement links TRBV6-1 to TRBJ1-5; D may be TRBD1 (5 bases). Germline-derived CDR1 and CDR2 are MNHNS and SASEGT. The CDR3 totals 14 residues. Trimming removed 3 bases from V and 6 bases from J, with 12 bases in between.